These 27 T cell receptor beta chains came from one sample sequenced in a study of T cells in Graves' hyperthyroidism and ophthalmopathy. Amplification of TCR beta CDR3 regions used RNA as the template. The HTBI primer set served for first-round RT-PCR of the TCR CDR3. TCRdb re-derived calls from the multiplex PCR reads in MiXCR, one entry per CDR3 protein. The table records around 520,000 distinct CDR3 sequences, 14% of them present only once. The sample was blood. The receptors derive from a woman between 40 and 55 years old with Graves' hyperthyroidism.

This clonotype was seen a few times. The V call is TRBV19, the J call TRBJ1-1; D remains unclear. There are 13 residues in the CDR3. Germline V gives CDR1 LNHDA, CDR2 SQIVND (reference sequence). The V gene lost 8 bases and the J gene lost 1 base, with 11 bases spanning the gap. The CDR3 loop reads CASLGIGNTEAFF. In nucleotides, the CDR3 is TGTGCCAGTTTAGGGATCGGGAACACTGAAGCTTTCTTT.

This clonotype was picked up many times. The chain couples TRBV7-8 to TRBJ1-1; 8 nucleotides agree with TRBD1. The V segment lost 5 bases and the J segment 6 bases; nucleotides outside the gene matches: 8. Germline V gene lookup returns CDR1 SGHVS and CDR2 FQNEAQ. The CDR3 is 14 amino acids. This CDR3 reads CASSPGQGWSEAFF. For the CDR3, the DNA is TGTGCCAGCAGCCCCGGACAGGGATGGTCTGAAGCTTTCTTT.

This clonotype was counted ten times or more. The chain's CDR3 is CASSSTSVGEQYF. DNA of the CDR3: TGTGCCAGCAGCTCTACTAGCGTGGGTGAGCAGTACTTC. The genes are TRBV7-3 and TRBJ2-7; TRBD2 aligns across 7 bases. The CDR3 runs 13 residues. With V trimmed by 4 bases and J by 7 bases, 7 bases remained unmatched. CDR1 and CDR2 (germline): SGHTA, FQGTGA.

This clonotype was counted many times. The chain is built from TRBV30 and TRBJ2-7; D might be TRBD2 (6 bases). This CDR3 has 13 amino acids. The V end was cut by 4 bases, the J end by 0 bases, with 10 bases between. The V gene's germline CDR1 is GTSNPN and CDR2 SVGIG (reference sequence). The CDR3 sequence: CAWIPGGSYEQYF. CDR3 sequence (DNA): TGTGCCTGGATCCCCGGGGGCTCCTACGAGCAGTACTTC.

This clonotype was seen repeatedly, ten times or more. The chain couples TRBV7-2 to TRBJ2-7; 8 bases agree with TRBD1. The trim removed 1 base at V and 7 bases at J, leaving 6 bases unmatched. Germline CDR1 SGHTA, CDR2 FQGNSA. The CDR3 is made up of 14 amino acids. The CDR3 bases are TGTGCCAGCAGCTTAGGGGACAGGACCTTGGAGCAGTACTTC. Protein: CASSLGDRTLEQYF.

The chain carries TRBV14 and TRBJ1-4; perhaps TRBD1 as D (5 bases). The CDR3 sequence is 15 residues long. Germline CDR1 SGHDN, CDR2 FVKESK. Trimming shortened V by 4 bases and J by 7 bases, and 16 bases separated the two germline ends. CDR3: CASSPFFGRGEKLFF. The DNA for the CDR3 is TGTGCCAGCAGCCCGTTCTTCGGGAGGGGTGAAAAACTGTTTTTT.

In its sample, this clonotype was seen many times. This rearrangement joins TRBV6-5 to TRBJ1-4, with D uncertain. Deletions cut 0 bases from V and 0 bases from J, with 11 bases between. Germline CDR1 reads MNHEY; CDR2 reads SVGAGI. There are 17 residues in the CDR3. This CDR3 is CASSYSKGSATNEKLFF. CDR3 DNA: TGTGCCAGCAGTTACTCGAAGGGTTCCGCAACTAATGAAAAACTGTTTTTT.

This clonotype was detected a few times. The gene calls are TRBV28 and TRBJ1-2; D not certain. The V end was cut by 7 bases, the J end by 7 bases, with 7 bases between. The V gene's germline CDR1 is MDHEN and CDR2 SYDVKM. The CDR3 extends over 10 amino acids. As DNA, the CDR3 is TGTGCCAGCATCCGTCGTGGCTACACCTTC. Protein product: CASIRRGYTF.

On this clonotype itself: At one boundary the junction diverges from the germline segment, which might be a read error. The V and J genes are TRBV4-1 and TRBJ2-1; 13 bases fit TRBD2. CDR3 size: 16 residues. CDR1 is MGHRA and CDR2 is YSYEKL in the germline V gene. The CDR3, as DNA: TGCGCCAACAGCCAAGGGACTAGCGGGATCTACAATGAGCAGTTCTTC. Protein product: CANSQGTSGIYNEQFF.

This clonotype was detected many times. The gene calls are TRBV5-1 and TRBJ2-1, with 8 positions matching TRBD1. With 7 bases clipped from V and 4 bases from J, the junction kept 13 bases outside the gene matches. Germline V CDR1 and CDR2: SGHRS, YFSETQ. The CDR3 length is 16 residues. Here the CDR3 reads CASDPGGTGGYNEQFF. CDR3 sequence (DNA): TGCGCCAGCGACCCAGGGGGGACAGGAGGATACAATGAGCAGTTCTTC.

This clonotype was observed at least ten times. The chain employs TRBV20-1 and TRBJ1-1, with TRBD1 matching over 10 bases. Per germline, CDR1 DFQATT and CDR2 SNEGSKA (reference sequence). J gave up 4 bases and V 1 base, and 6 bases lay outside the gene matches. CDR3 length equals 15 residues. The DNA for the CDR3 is TGCAGTGCTAGAGGGGACAGGGGTGTTAGCACTGAAGCTTTCTTT. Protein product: CSARGDRGVSTEAFF.

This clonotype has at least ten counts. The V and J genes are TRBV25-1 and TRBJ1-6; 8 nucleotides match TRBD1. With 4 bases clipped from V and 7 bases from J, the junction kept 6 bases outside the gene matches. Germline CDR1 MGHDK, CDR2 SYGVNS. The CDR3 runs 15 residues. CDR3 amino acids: CASSGPGGRNSPLHF. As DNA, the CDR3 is TGTGCCAGCAGTGGCCCAGGGGGCCGGAATTCACCCCTCCACTTT.

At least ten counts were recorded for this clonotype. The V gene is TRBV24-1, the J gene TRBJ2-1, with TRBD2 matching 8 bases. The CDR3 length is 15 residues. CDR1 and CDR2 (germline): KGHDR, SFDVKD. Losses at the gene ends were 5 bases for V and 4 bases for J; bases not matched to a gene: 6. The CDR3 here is CATSASGGRYNEQFF. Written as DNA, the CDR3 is TGTGCCACCAGTGCCTCGGGGGGGAGGTACAATGAGCAGTTCTTC.

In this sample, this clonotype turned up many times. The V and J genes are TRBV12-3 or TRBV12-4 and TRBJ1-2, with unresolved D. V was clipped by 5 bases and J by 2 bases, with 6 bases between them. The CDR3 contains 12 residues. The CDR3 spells CASSTQNYGYTF. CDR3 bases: TGTGCCAGCAGTACACAAAACTATGGCTACACCTTC.

CDR3 residues: CSARAGASGFQFSYEQYF. CDR3 coding DNA: TGCAGTGCTCGGGCGGGGGCGAGTGGCTTCCAATTCTCCTACGAGCAGTACTTC. The chain recombines TRBV20-1 with TRBJ2-7, with D possibly matching TRBD2 (7 bases). This CDR3 comprises 18 residues. CDR1 and CDR2 (germline): DFQATT, SNEGSKA (reference sequence). V was pared by 5 bases and J by 0 bases, with 26 bases between.

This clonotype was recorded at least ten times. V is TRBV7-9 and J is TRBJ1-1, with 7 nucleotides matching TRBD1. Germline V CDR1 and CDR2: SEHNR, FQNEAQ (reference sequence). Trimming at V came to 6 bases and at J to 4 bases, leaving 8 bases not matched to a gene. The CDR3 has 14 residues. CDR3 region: CASSFDRVSTEAFF. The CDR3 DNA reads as TGTGCCAGCAGTTTCGACAGGGTTAGCACTGAAGCTTTCTTT.

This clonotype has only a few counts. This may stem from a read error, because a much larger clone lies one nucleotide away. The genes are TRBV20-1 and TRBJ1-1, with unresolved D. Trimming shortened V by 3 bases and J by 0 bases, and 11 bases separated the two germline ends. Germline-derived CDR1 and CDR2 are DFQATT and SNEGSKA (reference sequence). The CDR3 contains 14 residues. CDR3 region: CSASYPVMNTEAFF. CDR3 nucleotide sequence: TGCAGTGCTAGCTACCCCGTGATGAACACTGAAGCTTTCTTT.

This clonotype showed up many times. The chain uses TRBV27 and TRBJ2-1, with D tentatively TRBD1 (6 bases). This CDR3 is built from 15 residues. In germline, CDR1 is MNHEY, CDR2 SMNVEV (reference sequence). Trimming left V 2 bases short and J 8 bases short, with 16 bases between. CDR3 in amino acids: CASSLDRYRLHEQFF. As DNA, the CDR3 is TGTGCCAGCAGTTTAGACAGGTATCGTCTCCATGAGCAGTTCTTC.

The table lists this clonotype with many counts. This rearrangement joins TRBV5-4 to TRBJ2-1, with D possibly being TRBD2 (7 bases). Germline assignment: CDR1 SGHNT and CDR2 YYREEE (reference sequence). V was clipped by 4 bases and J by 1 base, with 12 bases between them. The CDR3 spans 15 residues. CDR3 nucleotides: TGTGCCAGCAGCCTGGGAGGGGGGTCCTACAATGAGCAGTTCTTC. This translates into CASSLGGGSYNEQFF.

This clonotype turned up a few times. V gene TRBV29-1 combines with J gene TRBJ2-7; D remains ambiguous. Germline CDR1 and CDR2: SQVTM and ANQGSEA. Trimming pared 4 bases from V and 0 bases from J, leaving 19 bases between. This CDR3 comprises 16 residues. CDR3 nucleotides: TGCAGCGTTGTTTTGTTACAGTTCTCGGGCTCCTACGAGCAGTACTTC. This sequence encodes CSVVLLQFSGSYEQYF.

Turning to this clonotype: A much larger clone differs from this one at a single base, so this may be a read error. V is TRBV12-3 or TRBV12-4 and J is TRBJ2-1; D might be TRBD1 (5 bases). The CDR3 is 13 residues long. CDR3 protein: CAGSRPGFNEQFF. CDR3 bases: TGTGCCGGCAGTAGACCAGGGTTTAATGAGCAGTTCTTC.

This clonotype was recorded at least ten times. The CDR3 sequence: CASSLFRAENEKLFF. For the CDR3, the DNA is TGTGCCAGCAGCTTATTTAGGGCGGAAAATGAAAAACTGTTTTTT. The chain recombines TRBV7-9 with TRBJ1-4; D ambiguous. Per germline, CDR1 SEHNR and CDR2 FQNEAQ (reference sequence). V lost 2 bases to trimming and J lost 5 bases, with 12 bases between them. The CDR3 totals 15 residues.

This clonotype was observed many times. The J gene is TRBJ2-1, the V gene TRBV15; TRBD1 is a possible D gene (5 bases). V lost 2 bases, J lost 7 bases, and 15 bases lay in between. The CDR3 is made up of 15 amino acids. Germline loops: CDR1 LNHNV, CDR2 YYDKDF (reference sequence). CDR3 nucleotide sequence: TGTGCCACCAGCAGAAAAATACCAGGGCAAAATGAGCAGTTCTTC. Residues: CATSRKIPGQNEQFF. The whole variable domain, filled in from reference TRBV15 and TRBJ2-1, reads DAMVIQNPRYQVTQFGKPVTLSCSQTLNHNVMYWYQQKSSQAPKLLFHYYDKDFNNEADTPDNFQSRRPNTSFCFLDIRSPGLGDTAMYLCATSRKIPGQNEQFFGPGTRLTVL.

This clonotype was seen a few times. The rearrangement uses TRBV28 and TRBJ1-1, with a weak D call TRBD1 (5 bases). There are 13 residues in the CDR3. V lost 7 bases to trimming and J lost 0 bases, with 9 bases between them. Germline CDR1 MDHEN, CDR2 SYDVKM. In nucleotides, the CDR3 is TGTGCCAGCAAACAGGAATTGAACACTGAAGCTTTCTTT. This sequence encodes CASKQELNTEAFF.

As DNA, the CDR3 is TGCAGTGCTAGAGTGATCGGGGATCTGTACACTGAAGCTTTCTTT. It specifies CSARVIGDLYTEAFF. The chain couples TRBV20-1 to TRBJ1-1, with D uncertain. V shed 1 base and J shed 3 bases, with 15 bases lying between them. The CDR3 contains 15 residues. Germline V gene lookup returns CDR1 DFQATT and CDR2 SNEGSKA (reference sequence).

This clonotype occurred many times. CDR3 loop: CASSVQGSSYNEQFF. Written as DNA, the CDR3 is TGTGCCAGCAGCGTGCAGGGAAGCTCCTACAATGAGCAGTTCTTC. The chain uses TRBV9 and TRBJ2-1; a weak D match, TRBD1 (5 bases). CDR1 is SGDLS, CDR2 YYNGEE, per germline. V was pared by 2 bases and J by 0 bases, with 9 bases between. The CDR3 totals 15 residues. Supplemented by reference TRBV9 and TRBJ2-1, the full variable domain reads DSGVTQTPKHLITATGQRVTLRCSPRSGDLSVYWYQQSLDQGLQFLIQYYNGEERAKGNILERFSAQQFPDLHSELNLSSLELGDSALYFCASSVQGSSYNEQFFGPGTRLTVL.

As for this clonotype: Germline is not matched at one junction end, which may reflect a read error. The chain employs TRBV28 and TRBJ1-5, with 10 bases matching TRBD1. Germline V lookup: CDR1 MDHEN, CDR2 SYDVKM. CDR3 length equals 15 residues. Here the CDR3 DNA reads TGTGCCAGCGGCCGGGACAGGGGAAGCAGTCAGCCCCAGCATTTT. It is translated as CASGRDRGSSQPQHF.